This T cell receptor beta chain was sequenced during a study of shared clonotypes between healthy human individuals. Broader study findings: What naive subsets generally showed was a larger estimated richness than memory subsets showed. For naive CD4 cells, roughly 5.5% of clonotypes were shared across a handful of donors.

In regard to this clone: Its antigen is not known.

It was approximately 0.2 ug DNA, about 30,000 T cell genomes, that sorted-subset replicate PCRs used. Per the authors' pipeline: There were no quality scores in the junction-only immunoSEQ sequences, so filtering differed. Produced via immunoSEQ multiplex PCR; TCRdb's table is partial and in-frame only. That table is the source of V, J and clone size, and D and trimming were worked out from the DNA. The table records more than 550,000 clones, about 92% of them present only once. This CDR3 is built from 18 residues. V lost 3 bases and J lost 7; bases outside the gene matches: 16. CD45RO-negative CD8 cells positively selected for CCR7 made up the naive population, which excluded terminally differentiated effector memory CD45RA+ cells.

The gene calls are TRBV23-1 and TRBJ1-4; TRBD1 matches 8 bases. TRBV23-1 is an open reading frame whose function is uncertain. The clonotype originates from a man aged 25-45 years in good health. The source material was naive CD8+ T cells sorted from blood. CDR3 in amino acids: CASSQYRDRYFVREKLFF. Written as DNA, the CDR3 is TGCGCCAGCAGTCAGTACCGGGACAGGTATTTTGTACGTGAAAAACTGTTTTTT.